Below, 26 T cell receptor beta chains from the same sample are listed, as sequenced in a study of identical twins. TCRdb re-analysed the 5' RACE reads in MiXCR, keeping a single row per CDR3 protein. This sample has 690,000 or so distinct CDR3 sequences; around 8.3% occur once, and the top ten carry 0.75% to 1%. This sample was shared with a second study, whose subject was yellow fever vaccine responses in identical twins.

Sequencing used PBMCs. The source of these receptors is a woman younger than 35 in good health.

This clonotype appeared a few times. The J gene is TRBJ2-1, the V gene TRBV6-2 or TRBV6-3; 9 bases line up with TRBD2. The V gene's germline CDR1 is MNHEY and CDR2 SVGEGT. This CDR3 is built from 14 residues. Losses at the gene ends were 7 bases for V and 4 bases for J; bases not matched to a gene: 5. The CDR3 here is CASMRAGGYNEQFF. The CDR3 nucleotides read TGTGCCAGCATGAGAGCGGGGGGATACAATGAGCAGTTCTTC.

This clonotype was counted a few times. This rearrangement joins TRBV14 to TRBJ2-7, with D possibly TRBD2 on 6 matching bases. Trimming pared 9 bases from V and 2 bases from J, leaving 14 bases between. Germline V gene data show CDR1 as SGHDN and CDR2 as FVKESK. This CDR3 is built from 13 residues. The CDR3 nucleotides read TGTGCCAGTGGAATAGCGGACACCTACGAGCAGTACTTC. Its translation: CASGIADTYEQYF.

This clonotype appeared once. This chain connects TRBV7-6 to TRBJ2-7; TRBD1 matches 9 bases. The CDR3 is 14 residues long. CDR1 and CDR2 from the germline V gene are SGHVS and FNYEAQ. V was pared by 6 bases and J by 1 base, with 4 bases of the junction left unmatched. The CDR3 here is CASRGTGLSYEQYF. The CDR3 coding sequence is TGTGCCAGCAGAGGGACAGGGCTATCCTACGAGCAGTACTTC.

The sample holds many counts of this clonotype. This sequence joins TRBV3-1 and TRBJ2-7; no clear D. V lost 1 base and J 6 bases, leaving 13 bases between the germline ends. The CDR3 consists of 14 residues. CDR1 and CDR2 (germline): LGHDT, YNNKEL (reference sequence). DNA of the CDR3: TGTGCCAGCAGCCAAGCCCAGGACCCTACCGAGCAGTACTTC. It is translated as CASSQAQDPTEQYF.

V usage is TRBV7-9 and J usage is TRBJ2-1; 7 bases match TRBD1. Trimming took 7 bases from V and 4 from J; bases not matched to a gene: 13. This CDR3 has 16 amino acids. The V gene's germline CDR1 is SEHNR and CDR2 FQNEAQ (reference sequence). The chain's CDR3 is CASIPSTGFRYNEQFF. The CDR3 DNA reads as TGTGCCAGCATCCCCTCGACAGGGTTTAGGTACAATGAGCAGTTCTTC.

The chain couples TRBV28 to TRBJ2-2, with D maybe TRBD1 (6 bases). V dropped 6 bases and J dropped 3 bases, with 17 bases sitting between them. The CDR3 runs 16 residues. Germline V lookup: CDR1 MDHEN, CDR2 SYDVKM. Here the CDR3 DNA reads TGTGCCAGCAGCGAACAGGGACGAACGGACACCGGGGAGCTGTTTTTT. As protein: CASSEQGRTDTGELFF.

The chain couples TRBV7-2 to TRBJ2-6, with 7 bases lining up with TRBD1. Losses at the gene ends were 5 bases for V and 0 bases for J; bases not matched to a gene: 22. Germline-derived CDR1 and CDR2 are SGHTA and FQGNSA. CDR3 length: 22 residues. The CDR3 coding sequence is TGTGCCAGCAGCGACTCTACCCAGACAGGGTGGTTGGGGGTCTCTGGGGCCAACGTCCTGACTTTC. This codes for CASSDSTQTGWLGVSGANVLTF.

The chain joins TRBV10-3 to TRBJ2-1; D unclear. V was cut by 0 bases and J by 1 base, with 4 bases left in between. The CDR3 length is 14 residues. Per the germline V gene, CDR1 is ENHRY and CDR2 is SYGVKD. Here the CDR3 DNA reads TGTGCCATCAGTGAGTCGAAATCCTACAATGAGCAGTTCTTC. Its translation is CAISESKSYNEQFF.

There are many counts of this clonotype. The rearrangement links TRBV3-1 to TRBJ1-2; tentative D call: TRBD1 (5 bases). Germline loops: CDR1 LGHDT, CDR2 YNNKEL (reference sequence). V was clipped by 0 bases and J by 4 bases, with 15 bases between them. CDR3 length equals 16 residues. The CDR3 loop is CASSQEWGGLSYGYTF. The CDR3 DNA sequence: TGTGCCAGCAGCCAAGAATGGGGCGGACTGAGCTATGGCTACACCTTC. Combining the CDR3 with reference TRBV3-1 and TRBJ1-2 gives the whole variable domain DTAVSQTPKYLVTQMGNDKSIKCEQNLGHDTMYWYKQDSKKFLKIMFSYNNKELIINETVPNRFSPKSPDKAHLNLHINSLELGDSAVYFCASSQEWGGLSYGYTFGSGTRLTVV.

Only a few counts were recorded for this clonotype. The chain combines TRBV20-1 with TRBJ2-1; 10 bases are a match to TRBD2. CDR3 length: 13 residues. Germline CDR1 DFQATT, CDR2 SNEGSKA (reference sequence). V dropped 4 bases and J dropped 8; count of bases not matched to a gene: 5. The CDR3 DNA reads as TGCAGTGCTAAGCGGGGGGGCCCGGATGAGCAGTTCTTC. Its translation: CSAKRGGPDEQFF.

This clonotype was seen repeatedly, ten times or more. The CDR3 sequence: CASRLSGTSGYNEQFF. Written as DNA, the CDR3 is TGTGCCAGCAGATTATCCGGGACTAGCGGATACAATGAGCAGTTCTTC. The chain recombines TRBV7-9 with TRBJ2-1, with 11 bases that match TRBD2. Trimming removed 6 bases from V and 4 bases from J; junction bases left unmatched: 8. The CDR3 covers 16 residues. CDR1 and CDR2 from the germline V gene are SEHNR and FQNEAQ (reference sequence).

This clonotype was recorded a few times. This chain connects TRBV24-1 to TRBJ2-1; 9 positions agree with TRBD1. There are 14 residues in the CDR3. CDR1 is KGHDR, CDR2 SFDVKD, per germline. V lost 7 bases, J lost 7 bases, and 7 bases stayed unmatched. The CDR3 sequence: CATSLGQGKNEQFF. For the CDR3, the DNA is TGTGCCACCAGCCTGGGACAGGGTAAAAATGAGCAGTTCTTC.

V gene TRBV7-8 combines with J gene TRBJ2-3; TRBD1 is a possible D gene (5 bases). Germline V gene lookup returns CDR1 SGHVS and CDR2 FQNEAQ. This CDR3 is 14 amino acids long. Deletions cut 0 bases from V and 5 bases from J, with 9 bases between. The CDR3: CASSLAPQGDTQYF. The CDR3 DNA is TGTGCCAGCAGCTTAGCCCCCCAGGGAGATACGCAGTATTTT.

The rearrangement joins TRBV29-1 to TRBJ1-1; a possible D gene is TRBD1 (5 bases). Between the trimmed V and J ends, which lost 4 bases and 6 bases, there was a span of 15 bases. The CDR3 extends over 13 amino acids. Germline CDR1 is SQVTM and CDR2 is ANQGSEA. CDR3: CSVVPWDAAEAFF. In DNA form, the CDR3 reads TGCAGCGTTGTGCCGTGGGACGCGGCTGAAGCTTTCTTT.

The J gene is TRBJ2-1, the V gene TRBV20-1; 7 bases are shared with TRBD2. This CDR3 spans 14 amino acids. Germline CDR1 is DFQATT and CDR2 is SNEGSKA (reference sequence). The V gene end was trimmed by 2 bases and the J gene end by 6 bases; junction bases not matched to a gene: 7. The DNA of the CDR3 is TGCAGTGCTAGAAAAGCTAGCGGAGTCAATGAGCAGTTCTTC. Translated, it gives CSARKASGVNEQFF.

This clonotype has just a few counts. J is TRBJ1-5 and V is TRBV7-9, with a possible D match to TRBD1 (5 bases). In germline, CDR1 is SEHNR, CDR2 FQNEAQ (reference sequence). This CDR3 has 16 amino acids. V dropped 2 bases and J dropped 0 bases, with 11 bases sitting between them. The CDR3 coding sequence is TGTGCCAGCAGCTTATACCAGGGTGATAGCAATCAGCCCCAGCATTTT. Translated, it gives CASSLYQGDSNQPQHF. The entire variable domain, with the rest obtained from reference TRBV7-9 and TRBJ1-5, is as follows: DTGVSQNPRHKITKRGQNVTFRCDPISEHNRLYWYRQTLGQGPEFLTYFQNEAQLEKSRLLSDRFSAERPKGSFSTLEIQRTEQGDSAMYLCASSLYQGDSNQPQHFGDGTRLSIL.

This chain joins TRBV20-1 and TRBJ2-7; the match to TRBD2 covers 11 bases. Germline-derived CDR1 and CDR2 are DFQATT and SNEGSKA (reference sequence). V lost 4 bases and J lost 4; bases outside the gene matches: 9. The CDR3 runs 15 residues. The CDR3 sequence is CSAKSNGLAGYEQYF. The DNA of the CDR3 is TGCAGTGCTAAGAGTAACGGACTAGCGGGTTACGAGCAGTACTTC.

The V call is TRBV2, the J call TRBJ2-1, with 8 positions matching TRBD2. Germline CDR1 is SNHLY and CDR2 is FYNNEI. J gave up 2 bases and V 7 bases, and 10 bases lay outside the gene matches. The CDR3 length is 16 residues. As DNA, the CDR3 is TGTGCCAGCAATGGGGGGACTAGTCCCACCTACAATGAGCAGTTCTTC. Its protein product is CASNGGTSPTYNEQFF.

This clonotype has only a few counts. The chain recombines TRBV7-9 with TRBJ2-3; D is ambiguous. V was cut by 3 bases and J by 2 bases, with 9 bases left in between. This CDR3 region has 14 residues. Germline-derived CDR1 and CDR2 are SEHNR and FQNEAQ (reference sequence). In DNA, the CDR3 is TGTGCCAGCAGCTTGCCCAGAGACACAGATACGCAGTATTTT. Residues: CASSLPRDTDTQYF.

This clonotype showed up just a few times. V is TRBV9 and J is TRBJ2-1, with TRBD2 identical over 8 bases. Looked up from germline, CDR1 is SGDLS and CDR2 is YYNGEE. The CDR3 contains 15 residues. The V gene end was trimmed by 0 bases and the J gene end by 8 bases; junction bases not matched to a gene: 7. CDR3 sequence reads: CASSVGNGGADEQFF. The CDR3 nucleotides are TGTGCCAGCAGCGTAGGGAACGGGGGGGCGGATGAGCAGTTCTTC. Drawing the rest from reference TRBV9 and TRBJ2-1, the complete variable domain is DSGVTQTPKHLITATGQRVTLRCSPRSGDLSVYWYQQSLDQGLQFLIQYYNGEERAKGNILERFSAQQFPDLHSELNLSSLELGDSALYFCASSVGNGGADEQFFGPGTRLTVL.

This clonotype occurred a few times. CDR3 residues: CASSLYSGGPLNTQYF. CDR3 sequence (DNA): TGTGCCAGCAGCTTGTATAGCGGGGGGCCATTGAATACGCAGTATTTT. The genes are TRBV13 and TRBJ2-3; 10 nucleotides align to TRBD2. The CDR3 is made up of 16 amino acids. Germline V lookup: CDR1 PRHDT, CDR2 FYEKMQ (reference sequence). V gave up 3 bases and J gave up 7 bases; unmatched junction bases: 10.

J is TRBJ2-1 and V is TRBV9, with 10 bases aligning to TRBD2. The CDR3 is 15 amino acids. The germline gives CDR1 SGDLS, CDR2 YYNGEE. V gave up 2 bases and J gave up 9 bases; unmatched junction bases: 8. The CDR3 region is CASSVASGSQGEQFF. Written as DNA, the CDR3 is TGTGCCAGCAGCGTTGCTAGCGGGAGCCAAGGTGAGCAGTTCTTC.

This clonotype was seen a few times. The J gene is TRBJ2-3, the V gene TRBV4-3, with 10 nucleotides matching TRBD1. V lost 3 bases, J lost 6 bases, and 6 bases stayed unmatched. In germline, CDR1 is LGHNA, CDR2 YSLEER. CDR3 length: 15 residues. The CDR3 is CASSHQTGGRDTQYF. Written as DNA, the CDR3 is TGCGCCAGCAGCCACCAGACAGGGGGCAGGGATACGCAGTATTTT.

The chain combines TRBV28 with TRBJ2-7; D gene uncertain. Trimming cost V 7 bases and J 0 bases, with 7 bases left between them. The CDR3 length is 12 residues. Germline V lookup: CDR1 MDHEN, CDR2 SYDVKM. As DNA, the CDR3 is TGTGCCAGCACTACATTCTCCTACGAGCAGTACTTC. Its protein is CASTTFSYEQYF.

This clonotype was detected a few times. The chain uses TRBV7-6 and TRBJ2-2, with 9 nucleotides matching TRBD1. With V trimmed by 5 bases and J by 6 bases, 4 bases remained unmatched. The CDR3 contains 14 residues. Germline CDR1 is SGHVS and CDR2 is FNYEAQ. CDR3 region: CASSRDRAAGELFF. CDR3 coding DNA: TGTGCCAGCAGCAGGGACAGGGCGGCCGGGGAGCTGTTTTTT.

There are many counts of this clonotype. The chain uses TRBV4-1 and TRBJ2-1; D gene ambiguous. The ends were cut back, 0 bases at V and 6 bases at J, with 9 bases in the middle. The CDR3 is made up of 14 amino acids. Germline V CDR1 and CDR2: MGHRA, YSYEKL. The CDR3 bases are TGCGCCAGCAGCCAAGACGATAGTTCCAATGAGCAGTTCTTC. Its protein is CASSQDDSSNEQFF.